The next 26 T cell receptor beta chains were all read from a single sample in a study of shared clonotypes between healthy human individuals. Sequenced by immunoSEQ multiplex PCR; TCRdb stores in-frame clones only, minus some. This table holds about 480,000 clones, approximately 85% found once. Source material: PBMCs. These receptors were taken from a middle-aged woman in good health. Some clones in this sample may be carry-over from other donors' samples.

The chain joins TRBV27 to TRBJ1-3; no clear D. CDR3 length equals 15 residues. The V end lost 5 bases, the J end lost 0 bases, and 11 bases lay between the germline ends. Germline V gene lookup returns CDR1 MNHEY and CDR2 SMNVEV (reference sequence). The CDR3 region is CASSPRAASGNTIYF. The CDR3 DNA reads TGTGCCAGCAGTCCCCGAGCAGCCTCTGGAAACACCATATATTTT.

The chain couples TRBV28 to TRBJ1-5; D perhaps matches TRBD1 (6 bases). V was cut by 2 bases and J by 5 bases, with 16 bases left in between. Germline lookup yields CDR1 MDHEN and CDR2 SYDVKM. This CDR3 region has 16 residues. For the CDR3, the DNA is TGTGCCAGCAGTTTACCCCCGGGGGGGGGCGATCAGCCCCAGCATTTT. It encodes CASSLPPGGGDQPQHF.

CDR3 DNA: TGTGCCAGCAGCCAAGGGGATCGTGGAAACACCATATATTTT. Its protein product is CASSQGDRGNTIYF. V and J are TRBV7-2 and TRBJ1-3; TRBD1 is a possible D gene (5 bases). CDR1 and CDR2 (germline): SGHTA, FQGNSA. V shed 5 bases and J shed 3 bases, with 11 bases lying between them. The CDR3 totals 14 residues.

This clone was counted a single time. This chain uses TRBV9 with TRBJ2-1; 8 bases match TRBD1. The ends lost 3 bases at V and 3 bases at J; junction bases unmatched: 5. The germline gives CDR1 SGDLS, CDR2 YYNGEE. This CDR3 spans 15 amino acids. The CDR3 is CASSGQGPHYNEQFF. DNA for the CDR3: TGTGCCAGCAGCGGACAGGGGCCCCACTACAATGAGCAGTTCTTC.

The rearrangement links TRBV29-1 to TRBJ1-1; D unresolved. Germline V lookup: CDR1 SQVTM, CDR2 ANQGSEA. CDR3 length: 15 residues. The V end was cut by 0 bases, the J end by 5 bases, with 16 bases between. The CDR3, as DNA: TGCAGCGTTGAAGATAGAGGCCGAAGGGTTACTGAAGCTTTCTTT. Translating gives CSVEDRGRRVTEAFF.

This clone was recorded a few times. This chain uses TRBV9 with TRBJ1-1; D uncertain. V gave up 4 bases and J gave up 8 bases, with 15 bases separating them. From germline, CDR1 is SGDLS and CDR2 YYNGEE. This CDR3 is 13 amino acids long. The CDR3 reads CASSPISSDEAFF. The CDR3 DNA is TGTGCCAGCAGCCCCATCTCGAGCGACGAAGCTTTCTTT.

This chain uses TRBV7-9 with TRBJ2-7; no firm D call. Per germline, CDR1 SEHNR and CDR2 FQNEAQ (reference sequence). Trimming removed 4 bases from V and 8 bases from J, with 15 bases in between. The CDR3 has 13 amino acids. The CDR3 DNA reads TGTGCCAGCAGCTCCAGGCCGGACGGCAAGCAGTACTTC. Its translation: CASSSRPDGKQYF.

The chain combines TRBV18 with TRBJ2-7; 7 nucleotides agree with TRBD2. Per germline, CDR1 KGHSH and CDR2 LQKENI. V gave up 3 bases and J gave up 4 bases; unmatched junction bases: 6. The CDR3 is 14 amino acids. CDR3 coding DNA: TGTGCCAGCTCACCCTCTAGCGGTACTTACGAGCAGTACTTC. It translates to CASSPSSGTYEQYF.

Comments on this clone: This clone may be a read error of a much larger clone one base away. The chain couples TRBV28 to TRBJ2-7; D is uncertain. CDR1 is MDHEN and CDR2 is SYDVKM in the germline V gene. The CDR3 spans 10 residues. V was shortened by 5 bases and J by 2 bases, with 1 base between the two germline ends. The CDR3 DNA is TGTGCCAGCAGTACCTACGAGCAGTACTTC. Its protein is CASSTYEQYF.

The chain recombines TRBV5-4 with TRBJ2-6; D unresolved. The CDR3 sequence is 15 residues long. Germline CDR1 SGHNT, CDR2 YYREEE (reference sequence). Trimming stripped 0 bases from V and 4 bases from J, with 8 bases between. The CDR3 here is CASSLGAPGANVLTF. CDR3 DNA: TGTGCCAGCAGCTTGGGGGCCCCGGGGGCCAACGTCCTGACTTTC.

This clone was counted once. Written as DNA, the CDR3 is TGTGCCAGCAGCTTTCTAGGACTAGAATACGAGCAGTACTTC. Protein: CASSFLGLEYEQYF. V and J are TRBV5-8 and TRBJ2-7, with 7 bases identical to TRBD2. The V gene's germline CDR1 is SGHTS and CDR2 YDEGEE. This CDR3 is 14 amino acids long. The J segment lost 4 bases and the V segment lost 2 bases, leaving 6 bases of the junction unmatched.

This clone was seen a handful of times. The J gene is TRBJ1-5, the V gene TRBV4-3, with no clear D. The V end was cut by 0 bases, the J end by 4 bases, with 10 bases between. This CDR3 region has 15 residues. CDR1 is LGHNA, CDR2 YSLEER, per germline. CDR3 protein: CASSQDRSFNQPQHF. CDR3 DNA sequence: TGCGCCAGCAGCCAAGATCGGTCCTTTAATCAGCCCCAGCATTTT.

This clone was seen once. This chain connects TRBV27 to TRBJ2-1; D is unclear. V lost 3 bases, J lost 5 bases, and 11 bases lay in between. The CDR3 has 14 amino acids. Germline CDR1 and CDR2: MNHEY and SMNVEV (reference sequence). CDR3 protein: CASSFGSWNNEQFF. The CDR3 DNA sequence: TGTGCCAGCAGTTTCGGGTCTTGGAACAATGAGCAGTTCTTC.

The chain recombines TRBV6-6 with TRBJ1-1; no clear D gene. Trimming removed 0 bases from V and 4 bases from J, with 9 bases in between. The CDR3 has 14 residues. Germline CDR1 and CDR2: MNHNY and SVGAGI (reference sequence). CDR3 nucleotide sequence: TGTGCCAGCAGTTACTCAGCGGAGGGCACTGAAGCTTTCTTT. Protein product: CASSYSAEGTEAFF.

This chain joins TRBV14 and TRBJ1-1; perhaps TRBD1 as D (5 bases). The CDR3 is 14 amino acids. CDR1 SGHDN and CDR2 FVKESK come from the germline V gene. V was clipped by 1 base and J by 3 bases, with 9 bases between them. CDR3 nucleotide sequence: TGTGCCAGCAGCCAAGCGGGGGTCGACACTGAAGCTTTCTTT. Its translation: CASSQAGVDTEAFF.

The V call is TRBV27, the J call TRBJ1-2; no reliable D call. Trimming removed 5 bases from V and 5 bases from J, with 15 bases in between. Germline CDR1 and CDR2: MNHEY and SMNVEV (reference sequence). This CDR3 is built from 14 residues. CDR3 protein: CASSPTLSGYGYTF. The CDR3 bases are TGTGCCAGCAGTCCCACTCTCAGTGGGTATGGCTACACCTTC.

Only one count was recorded for this clone. The chain employs TRBV7-2 and TRBJ2-5, with a possible D match to TRBD1 (5 bases). Per the germline V gene, CDR1 is SGHTA and CDR2 is FQGNSA. This CDR3 spans 13 amino acids. V was trimmed by 0 bases and J by 5 bases, leaving 7 bases between them. Here the CDR3 reads CASSLARVETQYF. Here the CDR3 DNA reads TGTGCCAGCAGCTTAGCCAGGGTTGAGACCCAGTACTTC.

The J gene is TRBJ2-7, the V gene TRBV27; 9 nucleotides match TRBD2. In germline, CDR1 is MNHEY, CDR2 SMNVEV (reference sequence). J was trimmed by 1 base and V by 3 bases; bases with no gene match: 4. The CDR3 totals 15 residues. CDR3 region: CASSLGLAGSYEQYF. The CDR3 coding sequence is TGTGCCAGCAGTTTGGGCCTAGCGGGGTCCTACGAGCAGTACTTC.

This clone was counted a single time. The chain links TRBV30 to TRBJ2-3; D not certain. The CDR3 consists of 13 residues. Germline values: CDR1 GTSNPN, CDR2 SVGIG (reference sequence). The germline V and J ends were trimmed by 0 bases and 5 bases, with 9 bases remaining between them. The CDR3 here is CAWSVSNVDTQYF. CDR3 in DNA: TGTGCCTGGAGTGTATCAAATGTAGATACGCAGTATTTT.

This clone was found a few times. V is TRBV5-1 and J is TRBJ2-1; 8 nucleotides agree with TRBD1. The CDR3 extends over 13 amino acids. V gave up 2 bases and J gave up 8 bases; unmatched junction bases: 3. Germline V gene data show CDR1 as SGHRS and CDR2 as YFSETQ. The CDR3 reads CASSLQGVYEQFF. CDR3 bases: TGCGCCAGCAGCTTACAGGGGGTATATGAGCAGTTCTTC.

The chain couples TRBV30 to TRBJ2-2; 15 positions agree with TRBD2. Germline assignment: CDR1 GTSNPN and CDR2 SVGIG (reference sequence). V shed 5 bases and J 7 bases; nucleotides not matched to a gene: 2. The CDR3 totals 14 residues. The CDR3 here is CAWGGLAGGGELFF. CDR3 DNA: TGTGCCTGGGGGGGACTAGCGGGAGGCGGGGAGCTGTTTTTT.

The chain has TRBV5-6 and TRBJ2-7; a weak D match, TRBD2 (5 bases). Trimming took 0 bases from V and 6 from J, leaving 7 bases between them. The CDR3 spans 12 residues. CDR1 and CDR2 (germline): SGHDT, YYEEEE. The CDR3 loop is CASSLGGGEQYF. DNA of the CDR3: TGTGCCAGCAGCTTGGGAGGAGGCGAGCAGTACTTC.

This clone was recorded once. The rearrangement uses TRBV5-1 and TRBJ2-7; D remains ambiguous. Germline CDR1 reads SGHRS; CDR2 reads YFSETQ. The germline V and J ends were trimmed by 4 bases and 3 bases, with 8 bases remaining between them. The CDR3 has 12 residues. CDR3 sequence: CASSPDYYEQYF. Written as DNA, the CDR3 is TGCGCCAGCAGCCCGGATTACTACGAGCAGTACTTC.

The chain joins TRBV5-5 to TRBJ2-7; D is perhaps TRBD2 (5 bases). The CDR3 is made up of 13 amino acids. Trimming shortened V by 3 bases and J by 6 bases, and 13 bases separated the two germline ends. Germline-derived CDR1 and CDR2 are SGHKS and YYEKEE (reference sequence). CDR3 residues: CASSYGSSGEQYF. The DNA for the CDR3 is TGTGCCAGCAGCTATGGGAGTTCCGGCGAGCAGTACTTC.

This clone was recorded only once. The J gene is TRBJ2-1, the V gene TRBV11-1; the D gene could be TRBD1 or TRBD2 (5 bases each). The CDR3 consists of 16 residues. The germline V and J ends were trimmed by 5 bases and 0 bases, with 14 bases remaining between them. CDR1 and CDR2 (germline): SGHAT, FQDESV (reference sequence). CDR3 coding DNA: TGTGCCAGCAGCAGGGGACCCATAAGCTCCTACAATGAGCAGTTCTTC. This codes for CASSRGPISSYNEQFF. Based on the CDR3 plus reference TRBV11-1 and TRBJ2-1, the full variable domain is EAEVAQSPRYKITEKSQAVAFWCDPISGHATLYWYRQILGQGPELLVQFQDESVVDDSQLPKDRFSAERLKGVDSTLKIQPAELGDSAMYLCASSRGPISSYNEQFFGPGTRLTVL.

The chain combines TRBV15 with TRBJ2-1, with D perhaps TRBD2 (5 bases). Between the trimmed V and J ends, which lost 1 base and 3 bases, there was a span of 10 bases. The CDR3 loop spans 15 amino acids. Per germline, CDR1 LNHNV and CDR2 YYDKDF (reference sequence). CDR3 loop: CATSRVQRSYNEQFF. DNA for the CDR3: TGTGCCACCAGCAGAGTCCAGCGGAGCTACAATGAGCAGTTCTTC.